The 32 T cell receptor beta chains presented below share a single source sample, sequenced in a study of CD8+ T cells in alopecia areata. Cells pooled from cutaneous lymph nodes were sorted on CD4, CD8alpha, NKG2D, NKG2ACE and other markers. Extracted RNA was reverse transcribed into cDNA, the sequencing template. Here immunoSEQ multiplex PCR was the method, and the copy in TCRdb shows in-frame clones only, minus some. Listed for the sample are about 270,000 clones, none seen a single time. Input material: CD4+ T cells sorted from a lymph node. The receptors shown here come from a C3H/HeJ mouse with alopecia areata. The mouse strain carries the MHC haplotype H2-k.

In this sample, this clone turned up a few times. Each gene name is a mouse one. CDR3 DNA, as far as it was read: TGTGCCAGCAGTATAACTCAGACTGGGGGGGCGCAT. Translation gives CASSITQTGGAH. From start to end, the CDR3 is CASSITQTGGAHEQYF. The chain uses TRBV19 and TRBJ2-7; 12 bases agree with TRBD2. The read is 4 residues too short to cover the CDR3 end, so that end is filled in from the germline J gene. The CDR3 has 16 residues. The germline V gene has CDR1 FNHDT and CDR2 SITEND (reference sequence).

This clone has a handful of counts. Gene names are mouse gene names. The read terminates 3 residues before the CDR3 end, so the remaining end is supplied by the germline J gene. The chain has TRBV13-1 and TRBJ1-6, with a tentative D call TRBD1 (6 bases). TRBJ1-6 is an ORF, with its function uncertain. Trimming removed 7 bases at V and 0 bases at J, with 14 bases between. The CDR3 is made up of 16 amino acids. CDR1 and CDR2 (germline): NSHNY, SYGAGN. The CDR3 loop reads CASSRDTNSYNSPLYF. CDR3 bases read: TGTGCCAGCTCCCGGGACACCAATTCCTATAATTCGCCC.

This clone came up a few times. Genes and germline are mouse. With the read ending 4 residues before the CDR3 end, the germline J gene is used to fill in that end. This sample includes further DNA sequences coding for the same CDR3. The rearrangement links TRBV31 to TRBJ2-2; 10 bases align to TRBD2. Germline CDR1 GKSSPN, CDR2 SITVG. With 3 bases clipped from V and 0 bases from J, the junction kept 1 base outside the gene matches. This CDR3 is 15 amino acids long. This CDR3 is CAWRDWGSNTGQLYF. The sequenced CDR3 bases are TGTGCCTGGAGGGACTGGGGGTCAAACACCGGG. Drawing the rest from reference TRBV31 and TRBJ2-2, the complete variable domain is AQTIHQWPVAEIKAVGSPLSLGCTIKGKSSPNLYWYWQATGGTLQQLFYSITVGQVESVVQLNLSASRPKDDQFILSTEKLLLSHSGFYLCAWRDWGSNTGQLYFGEGSKLTVL.

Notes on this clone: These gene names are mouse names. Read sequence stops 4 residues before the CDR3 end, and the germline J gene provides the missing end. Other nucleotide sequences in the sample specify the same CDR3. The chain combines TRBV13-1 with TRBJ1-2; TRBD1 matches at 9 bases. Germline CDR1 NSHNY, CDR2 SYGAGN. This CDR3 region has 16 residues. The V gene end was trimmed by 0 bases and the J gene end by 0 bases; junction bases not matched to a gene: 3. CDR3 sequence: CASSDGGQGANSDYTF. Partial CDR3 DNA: TGTGCCAGCAGTGATGGGGGACAGGGAGCAAACTCC.

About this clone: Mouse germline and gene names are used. Incomplete CDR3 DNA: TGTGCTAGCAGTGCGGACTGGGGCGCCTAT. This sequence encodes CASSADWGAY. The CDR3 in its entirety is CASSADWGAYEQYF. The genes are TRBV17 and TRBJ2-7, with 9 bases identical to TRBD2. The read terminates 4 residues before the CDR3 end, so the remaining end is supplied by the germline J gene. V lost 5 bases to trimming and J lost 2 bases; unmatched junction nucleotides: 4. Germline V gene data show CDR1 as MNHDT and CDR2 as YYDKIL. This CDR3 comprises 14 residues.

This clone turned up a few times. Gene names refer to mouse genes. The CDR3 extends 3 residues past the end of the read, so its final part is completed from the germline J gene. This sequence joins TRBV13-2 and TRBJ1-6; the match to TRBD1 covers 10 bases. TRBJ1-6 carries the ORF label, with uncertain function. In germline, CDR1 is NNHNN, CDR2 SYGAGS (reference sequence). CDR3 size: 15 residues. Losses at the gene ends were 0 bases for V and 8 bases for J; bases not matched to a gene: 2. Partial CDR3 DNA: TGTGCCAGCGGTGATGGGACAGGGGGGGATTCGCCC. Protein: CASGDGTGGDSP. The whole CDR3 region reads CASGDGTGGDSPLYF.

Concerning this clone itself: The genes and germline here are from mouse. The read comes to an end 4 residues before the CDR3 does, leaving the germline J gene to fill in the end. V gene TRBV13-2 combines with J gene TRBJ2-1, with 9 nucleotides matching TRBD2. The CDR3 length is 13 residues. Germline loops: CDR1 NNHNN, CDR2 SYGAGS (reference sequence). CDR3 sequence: CASGPGTGAEQFF. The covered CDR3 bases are TGTGCCAGCGGCCCCGGGACTGGGGCT.

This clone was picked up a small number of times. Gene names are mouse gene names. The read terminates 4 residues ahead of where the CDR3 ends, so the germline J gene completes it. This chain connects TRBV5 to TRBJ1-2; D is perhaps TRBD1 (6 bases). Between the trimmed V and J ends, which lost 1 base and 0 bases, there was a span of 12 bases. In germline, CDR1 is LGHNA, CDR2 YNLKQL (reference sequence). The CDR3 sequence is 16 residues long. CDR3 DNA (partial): TGTGCCAGCAGCCAAGTATCAGGGGATGCAAACTCC. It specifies CASSQVSGDANS. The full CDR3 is CASSQVSGDANSDYTF.

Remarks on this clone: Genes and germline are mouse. Incomplete CDR3 DNA: TGTGCCTGGAGTCTTGTCCCGACAACTAGTGCAGAA. Translated, it gives CAWSLVPTTSAE. The full-length CDR3 reads as CAWSLVPTTSAETLYF. The rearrangement links TRBV31 to TRBJ2-3, with D unclear. The read ends 4 residues shy of where the CDR3 ends; the end is completed using the germline J gene. Germline V gives CDR1 GKSSPN, CDR2 SITVG. Trimming pared 0 bases from V and 0 bases from J, leaving 13 bases between. This CDR3 is 16 amino acids long.

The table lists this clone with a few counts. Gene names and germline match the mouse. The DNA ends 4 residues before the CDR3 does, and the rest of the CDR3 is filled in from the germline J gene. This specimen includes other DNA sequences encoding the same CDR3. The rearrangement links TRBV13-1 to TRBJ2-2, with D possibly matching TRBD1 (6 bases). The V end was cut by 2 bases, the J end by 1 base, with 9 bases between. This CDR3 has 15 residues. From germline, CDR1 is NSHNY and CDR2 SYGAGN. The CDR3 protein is CASSDPGQNTGQLYF. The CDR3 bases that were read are TGTGCCAGCAGTGACCCGGGACAAAACACCGGG.

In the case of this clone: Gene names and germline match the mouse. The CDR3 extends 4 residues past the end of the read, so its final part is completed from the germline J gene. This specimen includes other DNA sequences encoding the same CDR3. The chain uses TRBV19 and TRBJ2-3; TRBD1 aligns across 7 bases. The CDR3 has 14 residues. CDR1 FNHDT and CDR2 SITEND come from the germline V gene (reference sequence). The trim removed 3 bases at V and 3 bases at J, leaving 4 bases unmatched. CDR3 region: CASSRGRGAETLYF. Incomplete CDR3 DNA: TGTGCCAGCAGTAGGGGCAGGGGGGCAGAA.

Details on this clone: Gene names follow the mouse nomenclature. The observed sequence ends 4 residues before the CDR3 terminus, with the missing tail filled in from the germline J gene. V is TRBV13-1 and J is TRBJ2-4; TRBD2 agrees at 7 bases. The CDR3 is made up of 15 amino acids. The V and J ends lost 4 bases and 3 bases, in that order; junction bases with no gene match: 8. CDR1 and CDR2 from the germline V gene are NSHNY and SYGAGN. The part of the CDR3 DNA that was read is TGTGCCAGCAGTAGGCCTGGGGGTGGACAAAAC. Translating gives CASSRPGGGQN. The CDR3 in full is CASSRPGGGQNTLYF.

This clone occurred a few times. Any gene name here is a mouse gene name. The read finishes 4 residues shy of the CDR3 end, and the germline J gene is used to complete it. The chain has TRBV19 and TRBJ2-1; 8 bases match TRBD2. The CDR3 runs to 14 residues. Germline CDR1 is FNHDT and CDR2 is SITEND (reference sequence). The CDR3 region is CASSIWGERAEQFF. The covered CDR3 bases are TGTGCCAGCAGTATCTGGGGGGAGAGGGCT.

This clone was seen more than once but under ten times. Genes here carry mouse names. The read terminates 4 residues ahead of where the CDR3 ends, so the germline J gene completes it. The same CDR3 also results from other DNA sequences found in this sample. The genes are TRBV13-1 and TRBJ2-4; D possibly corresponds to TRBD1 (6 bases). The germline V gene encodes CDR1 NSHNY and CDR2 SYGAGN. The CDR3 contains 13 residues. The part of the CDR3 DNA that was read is TGTGCCAGCAGTGATCCAGGGGAAAAC. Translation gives CASSDPGEN. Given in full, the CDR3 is CASSDPGENTLYF.

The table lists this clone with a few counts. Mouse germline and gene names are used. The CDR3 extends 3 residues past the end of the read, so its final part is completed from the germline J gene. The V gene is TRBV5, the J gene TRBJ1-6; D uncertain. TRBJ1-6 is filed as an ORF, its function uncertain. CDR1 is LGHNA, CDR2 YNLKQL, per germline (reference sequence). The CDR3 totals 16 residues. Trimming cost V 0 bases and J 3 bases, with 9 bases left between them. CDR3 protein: CASSQENSRYNSPLYF. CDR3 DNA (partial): TGTGCCAGCAGCCAAGAAAACAGCCGCTATAATTCGCCC.

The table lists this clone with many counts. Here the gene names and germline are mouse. The CDR3 spells CASNAGGGSAETLYF. The part of the CDR3 DNA that was read is TGTGCCAGCAATGCTGGGGGGGGTAGTGCAGAA. The chain joins TRBV13-1 to TRBJ2-3; 9 nucleotides match TRBD2. The read ends 4 residues early relative to the CDR3; the germline J gene fills the gap. This CDR3 is built from 15 residues. Losses at the gene ends were 6 bases for V and 0 bases for J; bases not matched to a gene: 5. Germline CDR1 reads NSHNY; CDR2 reads SYGAGN.

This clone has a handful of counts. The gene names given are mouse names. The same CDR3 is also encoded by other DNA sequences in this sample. CDR3 protein: CTCSAAGNTLYF. CDR3 bases read: TGCACCTGCAGTGCAGCTGGGAAC. V is TRBV1 and J is TRBJ2-4; D possibly corresponds to TRBD2 (5 bases). The missing CDR3 end, 4 residues past where the read stops, is filled in from the germline J gene. Germline CDR1 NSQYPW, CDR2 LRSPGD (reference sequence). CDR3 size: 12 residues.

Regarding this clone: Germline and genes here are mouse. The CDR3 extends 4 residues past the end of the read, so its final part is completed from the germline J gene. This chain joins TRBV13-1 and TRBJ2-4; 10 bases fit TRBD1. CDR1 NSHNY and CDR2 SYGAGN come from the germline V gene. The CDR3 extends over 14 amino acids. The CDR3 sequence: CASSGGQGKNTLYF. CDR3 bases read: TGTGCCAGCAGTGGGGGACAGGGGAAAAAC.

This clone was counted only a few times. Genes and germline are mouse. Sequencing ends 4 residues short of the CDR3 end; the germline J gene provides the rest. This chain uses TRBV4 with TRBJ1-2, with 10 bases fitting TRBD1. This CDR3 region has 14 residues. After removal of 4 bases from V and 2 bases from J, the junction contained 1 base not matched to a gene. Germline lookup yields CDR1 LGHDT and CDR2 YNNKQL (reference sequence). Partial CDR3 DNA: TGTGCCAGCAGCTGGGGACAGGGGAACTCC. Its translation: CASSWGQGNS. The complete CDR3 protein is CASSWGQGNSDYTF. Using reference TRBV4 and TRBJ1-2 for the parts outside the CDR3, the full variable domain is ETAVFQTPNYHVTQVGNEVSFNCKQTLGHDTMYWYKQDSKKLLKIMFSYNNKQLIVNETVPRRFSPQSSDKAHLNLRIKSVEPEDSAVYLCASSWGQGNSDYTFGSGTRLLVI.

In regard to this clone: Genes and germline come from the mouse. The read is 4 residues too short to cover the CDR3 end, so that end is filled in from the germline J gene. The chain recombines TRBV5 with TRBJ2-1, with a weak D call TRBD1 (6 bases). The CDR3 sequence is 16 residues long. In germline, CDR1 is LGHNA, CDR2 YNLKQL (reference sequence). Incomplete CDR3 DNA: TGTGCCAGCAGCCAAGAAGGGGCAGGGGAGGGAGCT. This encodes CASSQEGAGEGA. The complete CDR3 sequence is CASSQEGAGEGAEQFF.

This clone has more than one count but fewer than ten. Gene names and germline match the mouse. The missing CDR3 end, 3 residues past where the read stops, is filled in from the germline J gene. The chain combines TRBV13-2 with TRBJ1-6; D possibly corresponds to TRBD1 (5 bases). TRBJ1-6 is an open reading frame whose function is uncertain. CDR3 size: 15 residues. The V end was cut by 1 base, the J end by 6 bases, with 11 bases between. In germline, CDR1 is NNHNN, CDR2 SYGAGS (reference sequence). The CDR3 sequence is CASGDRAGINSPLYF. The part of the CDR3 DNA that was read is TGTGCCAGCGGTGATAGAGCAGGGATTAATTCGCCC.

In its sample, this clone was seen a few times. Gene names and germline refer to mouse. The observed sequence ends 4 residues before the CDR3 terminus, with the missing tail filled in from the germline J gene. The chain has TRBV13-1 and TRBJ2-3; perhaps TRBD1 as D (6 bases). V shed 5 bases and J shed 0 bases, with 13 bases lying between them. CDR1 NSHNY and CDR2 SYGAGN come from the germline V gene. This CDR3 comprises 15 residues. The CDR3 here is CASRMGTTSAETLYF. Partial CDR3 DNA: TGTGCCAGCAGAATGGGGACAACTAGTGCAGAA.

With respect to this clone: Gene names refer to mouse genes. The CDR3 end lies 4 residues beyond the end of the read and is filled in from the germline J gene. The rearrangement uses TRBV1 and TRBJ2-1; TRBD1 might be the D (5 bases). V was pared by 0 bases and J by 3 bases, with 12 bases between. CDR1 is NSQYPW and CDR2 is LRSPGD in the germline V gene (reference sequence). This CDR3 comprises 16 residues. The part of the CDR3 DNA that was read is TGCACCTGCAGTGCAGATTTCCAGGGAGGCTATGCT. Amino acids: CTCSADFQGGYA. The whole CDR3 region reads CTCSADFQGGYAEQFF.

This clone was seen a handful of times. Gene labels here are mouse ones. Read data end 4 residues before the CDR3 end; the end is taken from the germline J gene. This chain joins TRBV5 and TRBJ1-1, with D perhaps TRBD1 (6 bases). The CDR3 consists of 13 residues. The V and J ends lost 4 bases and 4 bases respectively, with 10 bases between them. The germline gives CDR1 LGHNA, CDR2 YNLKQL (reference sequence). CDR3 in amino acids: CASSLGQTTEVFF. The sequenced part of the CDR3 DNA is TGTGCCAGCAGCCTCGGACAGACCACA.

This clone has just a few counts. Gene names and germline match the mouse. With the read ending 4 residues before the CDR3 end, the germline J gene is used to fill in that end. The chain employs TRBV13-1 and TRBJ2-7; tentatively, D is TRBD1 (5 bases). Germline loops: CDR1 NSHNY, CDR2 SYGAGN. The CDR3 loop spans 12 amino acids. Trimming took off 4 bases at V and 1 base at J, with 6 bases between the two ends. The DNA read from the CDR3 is TGTGCCAGCAGTCAGGGTTCCTAT. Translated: CASSQGSY. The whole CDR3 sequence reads CASSQGSYEQYF.

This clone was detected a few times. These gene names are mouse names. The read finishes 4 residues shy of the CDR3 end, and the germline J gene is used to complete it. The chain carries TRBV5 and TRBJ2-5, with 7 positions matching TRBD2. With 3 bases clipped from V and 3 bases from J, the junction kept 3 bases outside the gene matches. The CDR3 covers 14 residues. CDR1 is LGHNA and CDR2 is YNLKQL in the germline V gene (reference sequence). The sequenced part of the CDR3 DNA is TGTGCCAGCAGCCAGACTGGGTCTCAAGAC. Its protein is CASSQTGSQD. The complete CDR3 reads CASSQTGSQDTQYF.

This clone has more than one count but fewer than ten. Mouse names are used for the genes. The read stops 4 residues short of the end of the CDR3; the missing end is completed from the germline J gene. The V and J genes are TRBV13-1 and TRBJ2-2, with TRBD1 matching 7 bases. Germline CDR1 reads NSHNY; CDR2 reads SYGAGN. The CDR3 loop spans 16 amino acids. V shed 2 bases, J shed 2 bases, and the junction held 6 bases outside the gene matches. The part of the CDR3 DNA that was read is TGTGCCAGCAGTGACATTCCACAGGGGAACACCGGG. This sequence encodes CASSDIPQGNTG. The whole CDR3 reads CASSDIPQGNTGQLYF.

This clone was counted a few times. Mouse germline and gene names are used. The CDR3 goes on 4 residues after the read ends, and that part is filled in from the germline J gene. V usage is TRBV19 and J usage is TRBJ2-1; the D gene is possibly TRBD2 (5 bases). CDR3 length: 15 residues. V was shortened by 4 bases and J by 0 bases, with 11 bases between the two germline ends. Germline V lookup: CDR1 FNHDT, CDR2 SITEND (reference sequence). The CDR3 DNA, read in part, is TGTGCCAGCAGTTTGGGGAAATATAACTATGCT. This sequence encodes CASSLGKYNYA. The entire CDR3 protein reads CASSLGKYNYAEQFF.

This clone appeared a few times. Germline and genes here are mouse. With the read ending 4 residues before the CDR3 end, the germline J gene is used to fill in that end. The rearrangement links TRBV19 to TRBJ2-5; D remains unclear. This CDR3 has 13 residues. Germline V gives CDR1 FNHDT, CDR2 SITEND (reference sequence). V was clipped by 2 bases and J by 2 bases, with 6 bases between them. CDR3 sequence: CASSIRSQDTQYF. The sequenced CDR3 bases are TGTGCCAGCAGTATCCGCAGCCAAGAC.

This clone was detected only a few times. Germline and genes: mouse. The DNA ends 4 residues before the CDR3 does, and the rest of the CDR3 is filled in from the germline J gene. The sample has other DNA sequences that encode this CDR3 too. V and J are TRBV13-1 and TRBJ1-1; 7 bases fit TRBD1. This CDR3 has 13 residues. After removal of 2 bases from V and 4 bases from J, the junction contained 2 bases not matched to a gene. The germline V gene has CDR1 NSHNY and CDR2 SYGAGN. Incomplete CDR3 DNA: TGTGCCAGCAGTGAGCAGGGGGGCACA. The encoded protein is CASSEQGGT. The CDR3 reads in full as CASSEQGGTEVFF.

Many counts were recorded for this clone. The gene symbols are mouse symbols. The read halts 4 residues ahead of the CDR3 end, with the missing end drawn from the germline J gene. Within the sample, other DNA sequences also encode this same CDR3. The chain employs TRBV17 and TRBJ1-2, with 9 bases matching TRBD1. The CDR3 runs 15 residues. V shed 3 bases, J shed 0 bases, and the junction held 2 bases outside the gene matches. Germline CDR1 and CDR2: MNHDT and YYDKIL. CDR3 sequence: CASSRGQGANSDYTF. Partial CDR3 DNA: TGTGCTAGCAGTAGGGGACAGGGAGCAAACTCC. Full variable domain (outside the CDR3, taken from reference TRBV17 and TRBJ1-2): DTTVKQNPRYKLARVGKPVNLICSQTMNHDTMYWYQKKPNQAPKLLLFYYDKILNREADTFEKFQSSRPNNSFCSLYIGSAGLEYSAMYLCASSRGQGANSDYTFGSGTRLLVI.

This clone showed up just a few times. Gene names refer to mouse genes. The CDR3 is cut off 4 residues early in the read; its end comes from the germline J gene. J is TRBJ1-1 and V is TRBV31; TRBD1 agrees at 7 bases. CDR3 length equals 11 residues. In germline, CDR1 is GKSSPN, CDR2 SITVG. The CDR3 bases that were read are TGTGCCTGGAGCCGGGACAGA. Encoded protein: CAWSRDR. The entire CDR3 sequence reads CAWSRDREVFF.